The 27 T cell receptor beta chains listed next were all sequenced from one sample in a study of naive and memory T cell subsets. An equimolar mix of two oligonucleotides served as the beta constant-region primer for TRBC1 and TRBC2. Four rounds of PCR amplified the ligated cDNA using nested alpha and beta constant-region primers plus SP2. Each CDR3 protein gets one entry after TCRdb re-called the UMI-ligation and nested PCR reads with MiXCR. The sample has about 150,000 distinct CDR3 sequences; approximately 22% are singletons. Overall study results and limits: Possibly reflecting memory cells re-expressing CD45RA, a few larger clonotypes occurred in naive repertoires, especially CD8.

These receptors lack a known antigen. The sequenced sample consisted of naive CD4+ T cells from blood. The receptors here all came from a human donor in good health.

The V and J genes are TRBV5-1 and TRBJ1-1; the match to TRBD1 covers 7 bases. V was pared by 1 base and J by 4 bases, with 7 bases of the junction left unmatched. Germline lookup yields CDR1 SGHRS and CDR2 YFSETQ. There are 15 residues in the CDR3. The CDR3 DNA reads TGCGCCAGCAGCTTGTTAACAGGGGCTTCCACTGAAGCTTTCTTT. Its translation is CASSLLTGASTEAFF. The whole variable domain, remainder taken from reference TRBV5-1 and TRBJ1-1, is KAGVTQTPRYLIKTRGQQVTLSCSPISGHRSVSWYQQTPGQGLQFLFEYFSETQRNKGNFPGRFSGRQFSNSRSEMNVSTLELGDSALYLCASSLLTGASTEAFFGQGTRLTVV.

The V and J genes are TRBV3-1 and TRBJ2-2; 7 bases line up with TRBD1. The CDR3 is made up of 14 amino acids. Trimming took 4 bases from V and 5 from J; bases not matched to a gene: 4. Looked up from germline, CDR1 is LGHDT and CDR2 is YNNKEL (reference sequence). The CDR3 nucleotides read TGTGCCAGCAGCCTACAGGGGCGGACCGGGGAGCTGTTTTTT. It translates to CASSLQGRTGELFF.

In this sample, this clonotype turned up many times. This chain links TRBV27 with TRBJ1-5; 7 nucleotides line up with TRBD1. V gave up 6 bases and J gave up 0 bases; unmatched junction bases: 11. The CDR3 consists of 17 residues. Germline-derived CDR1 and CDR2 are MNHEY and SMNVEV (reference sequence). This CDR3 is CASRPGNRGHSNQPQHF. The CDR3 DNA reads as TGTGCCAGCAGACCCGGCAACAGGGGACATAGCAATCAGCCCCAGCATTTT.

The rearrangement links TRBV20-1 to TRBJ2-1; the D gene is possibly TRBD1 (6 bases). The CDR3 spans 13 residues. The germline V and J ends were trimmed by 0 bases and 8 bases, with 11 bases remaining between them. Germline CDR1 reads DFQATT; CDR2 reads SNEGSKA (reference sequence). In nucleotides, the CDR3 is TGCAGTGCTAGAGATAGGGGGAATTATGAGCAGTTCTTC. Protein sequence: CSARDRGNYEQFF.

The chain has TRBV20-1 and TRBJ1-1; D might be TRBD1 (5 bases). CDR1 is DFQATT, CDR2 SNEGSKA, per germline (reference sequence). Trimming cost V 0 bases and J 4 bases, with 15 bases left between them. This CDR3 spans 15 amino acids. This CDR3 reads CSARDVHGGTTEAFF. CDR3 nucleotides: TGCAGTGCTAGAGACGTCCATGGGGGAACCACTGAAGCTTTCTTT.

The CDR3 region is CASSYLAGVGELFF. The CDR3 DNA is TGTGCCAGCAGTTACCTAGCGGGAGTCGGGGAGCTGTTTTTT. The chain combines TRBV6-6 with TRBJ2-2, with TRBD2 matching over 10 bases. CDR1 is MNHNY, CDR2 SVGAGI, per germline (reference sequence). There are 14 residues in the CDR3. The V and J ends lost 2 bases and 7 bases, in that order; junction bases with no gene match: 1.

This clonotype was detected ten times or more. V is TRBV29-1 and J is TRBJ2-7; D gene uncertain. The CDR3 covers 13 residues. Trimming removed 2 bases at V and 9 bases at J, with 17 bases between. From germline, CDR1 is SQVTM and CDR2 ANQGSEA. CDR3 sequence: CSVELSYGSAQYF. CDR3 in DNA: TGCAGCGTTGAACTGAGTTATGGCTCCGCGCAGTACTTC.

The chain uses TRBV11-2 and TRBJ2-5, with no clear D. This CDR3 contains 13 residues. The germline V gene encodes CDR1 SGHAT and CDR2 FQNNGV. Trimming took 1 base from V and 1 from J, leaving 4 bases between them. This CDR3 reads CASSLVFQETQYF. The CDR3 DNA is TGTGCCAGCAGCTTAGTTTTCCAAGAGACCCAGTACTTC.

There are many counts of this clonotype. The rearrangement joins TRBV20-1 to TRBJ2-5; D possibly corresponds to TRBD2 (6 bases). CDR3 length: 13 amino acids. Trimming pared 5 bases from V and 5 bases from J, leaving 15 bases between. The V gene's germline CDR1 is DFQATT and CDR2 SNEGSKA (reference sequence). CDR3 sequence reads: CSARDSPRETQYF. CDR3 in DNA: TGCAGTGCTCGGGACTCCCCGAGGGAGACCCAGTACTTC.

This clonotype has a count of ten or more. This rearrangement joins TRBV28 to TRBJ2-3, with D possibly being TRBD1 (5 bases). V was clipped by 5 bases and J by 4 bases, with 16 bases between them. The CDR3 consists of 15 residues. CDR1 and CDR2 (germline): MDHEN, SYDVKM. CDR3 in amino acids: CASSTRLAGSDTQYF. The DNA of the CDR3 is TGTGCCAGCAGTACTCGGTTAGCAGGGTCAGATACGCAGTATTTT.

This clonotype was observed a handful of times. CDR3 DNA: TGCAGTGCTAGAGAACCAGGACAGGGTTTATGGTTCGACGAGCAGTACTTC. Encoded protein: CSAREPGQGLWFDEQYF. V and J are TRBV20-1 and TRBJ2-7, with 8 positions matching TRBD1. The V gene's germline CDR1 is DFQATT and CDR2 SNEGSKA (reference sequence). V was pared by 0 bases and J by 5 bases, with 15 bases of the junction left unmatched. The CDR3 totals 17 residues.

The J gene is TRBJ1-5, the V gene TRBV30; 8 bases align to TRBD1. V trimming: 6 bases; J trimming: 3 bases; junction bases outside the gene matches: 10. Germline V gene data show CDR1 as GTSNPN and CDR2 as SVGIG (reference sequence). The CDR3 spans 15 residues. The chain's CDR3 is CACQKTGALNQPQHF. CDR3 sequence (DNA): TGTGCCTGCCAGAAGACAGGGGCGCTCAATCAGCCCCAGCATTTT.

This clonotype was picked up a small number of times. V is TRBV6-4 and J is TRBJ2-2; D remains unclear. Germline CDR1 is MRHNA and CDR2 is SNTAGT. Trimming stripped 6 bases from V and 7 bases from J, with 15 bases between. CDR3 length: 14 amino acids. For the CDR3, the DNA is TGTGCCAGCAGCAGTGTCCTACGGCACGGGGAGCTGTTTTTT. Translated: CASSSVLRHGELFF.

The sample holds a few counts of this clonotype. The chain is built from TRBV20-1 and TRBJ2-7; 9 positions match TRBD1. Unmatched junction bases numbered 17, after V lost 7 bases and J lost 7 bases. The CDR3 loop spans 15 amino acids. The germline gives CDR1 DFQATT, CDR2 SNEGSKA (reference sequence). In nucleotides, the CDR3 is TGCAGTGGGGACAGGGAACACGGAGGCCTCTTGGAGCAGTACTTC. Its translation is CSGDREHGGLLEQYF.

As concerns this clonotype: One junction end disagrees with the germline gene, perhaps due to a read error. The chain links TRBV2 to TRBJ2-1, with 12 bases lining up with TRBD2. Germline V gives CDR1 SNHLY, CDR2 FYNNEI. The CDR3 contains 13 residues. The CDR3 reads CASSRLAGVPLLF. CDR3 coding DNA: TGTGCCAGCAGTCGACTAGCGGGAGTCCCTCTGCTCTTC. The full variable domain, completed using reference TRBV2 and TRBJ2-1, is EPEVTQTPSHQVTQMGQEVILRCVPISNHLYFYWYRQILGQKVEFLVSFYNNEISEKSEIFDDQFSVERPDGSNFTLKIRSTKLEDSAMYFCASSRLAGVPLLFGPGTRLTVL.

The V and J genes are TRBV7-2 and TRBJ1-5; TRBD1 matches 9 bases. This CDR3 region has 15 residues. The ends lost 0 bases at V and 5 bases at J; junction bases unmatched: 2. Germline V gene data show CDR1 as SGHTA and CDR2 as FQGNSA. DNA for the CDR3: TGTGCCAGCAGCTTAGCAACAGGGGGCTATCAGCCCCAGCATTTT. Protein sequence: CASSLATGGYQPQHF.

The J gene is TRBJ2-2, the V gene TRBV4-1; 7 bases align to TRBD1. CDR1 and CDR2 from the germline V gene are MGHRA and YSYEKL. Trimming cost V 5 bases and J 4 bases; bases outside gene matches: 4. This CDR3 is 14 amino acids long. The CDR3 loop is CASSLTGITGELFF. The CDR3 DNA follows: TGCGCCAGCAGCTTGACAGGGATCACCGGGGAGCTGTTTTTT.

Comment on this clonotype: The conserved closing phenylalanine or tryptophan is absent in this CDR3, likely reflecting a read error. The J gene is TRBJ1-2, the V gene TRBV29-1, with D hard to call. The CDR3 runs to 12 residues. V lost 7 bases and J 8 bases, leaving 17 bases between the germline ends. From germline, CDR1 is SQVTM and CDR2 ANQGSEA. In DNA, the CDR3 is TGCAGCGGGGCGGCGGCGGAAGGAGGCTACACCCTC. It yields the protein CSGAAAEGGYTL.

The chain links TRBV5-1 to TRBJ2-1; weak D call: TRBD2 (7 bases). Trimming removed 4 bases at V and 5 bases at J, with 16 bases between. The CDR3 extends over 15 amino acids. Germline values: CDR1 SGHRS, CDR2 YFSETQ. CDR3 nucleotide sequence: TGCGCCAGCAGCCCAGGGGCGGGAGTTAACAATGAGCAGTTCTTC. Its protein is CASSPGAGVNNEQFF.

This clonotype was counted at least ten times. This sequence joins TRBV12-3 or TRBV12-4 and TRBJ2-5; D unresolved. V was trimmed by 5 bases and J by 3 bases, leaving 10 bases between them. CDR3 length: 13 residues. The DNA for the CDR3 is TGTGCCAGCAGTCAGGACCTGGAAGAGACCCAGTACTTC. Its translation is CASSQDLEETQYF.

The table lists this clonotype with many counts. The rearrangement joins TRBV5-1 to TRBJ2-3; unclear D gene. The V end was cut by 1 base, the J end by 0 bases, with 12 bases between. Germline-derived CDR1 and CDR2 are SGHRS and YFSETQ. The CDR3 totals 16 residues. In DNA form, the CDR3 reads TGCGCCAGCAGCTTGAGGATGACACGGAGCACAGATACGCAGTATTTT. It specifies CASSLRMTRSTDTQYF.

The chain links TRBV6-6 to TRBJ1-4, with a possible D match to TRBD1 (5 bases). Germline CDR1 MNHNY, CDR2 SVGAGI (reference sequence). V lost 4 bases to trimming and J lost 0 bases, with 12 bases between them. CDR3 length: 16 amino acids. The CDR3 spells CASSLPLQATNEKLFF. In nucleotides, the CDR3 is TGTGCCAGCAGTTTACCGCTACAGGCAACTAATGAAAAACTGTTTTTT.

Ten or more counts support this clonotype. The chain couples TRBV28 to TRBJ1-5; perhaps TRBD1 as D (5 bases). Trimming shortened V by 1 base and J by 5 bases, and 12 bases separated the two germline ends. The CDR3 sequence is 15 residues long. CDR1 and CDR2 (germline): MDHEN, SYDVKM. The CDR3 loop reads CASSLFGREDQPQHF. CDR3 nucleotide sequence: TGTGCCAGCAGTTTATTCGGCAGGGAGGATCAGCCCCAGCATTTT.

This chain connects TRBV7-9 to TRBJ2-1; TRBD1 might be the D (7 bases). Germline V CDR1 and CDR2: SEHNR, FQNEAQ (reference sequence). This CDR3 region has 17 residues. Trimming cost V 2 bases and J 3 bases, with 17 bases left between them. The CDR3 reads CASSLYPGGGHYNEQFF. DNA of the CDR3: TGTGCCAGCAGCTTATACCCAGGGGGAGGTCACTACAATGAGCAGTTCTTC.

The chain links TRBV6-5 to TRBJ2-7; 7 bases line up with TRBD1. The CDR3 is 14 amino acids. The V gene's germline CDR1 is MNHEY and CDR2 SVGAGI. Trimming cost V 6 bases and J 2 bases; bases outside gene matches: 7. The CDR3: CASSRTGTAYEQYF. The CDR3 DNA reads as TGTGCCAGCAGCCGAACCGGGACAGCCTACGAGCAGTACTTC.

This clonotype was observed a few times. The genes are TRBV6-2 or TRBV6-3 and TRBJ2-1; 13 nucleotides agree with TRBD2. This CDR3 region has 18 residues. J gave up 9 bases and V 2 bases, and 13 bases lay outside the gene matches. The germline V gene encodes CDR1 MNHEY and CDR2 SVGEGT. CDR3 sequence reads: CASSYRHRGLAGESEQFF. CDR3 coding DNA: TGTGCCAGCAGTTACCGGCACCGTGGACTAGCGGGAGAAAGTGAGCAGTTCTTC.

This clonotype has more than one count but fewer than ten. J is TRBJ2-1 and V is TRBV20-1, with 13 positions matching TRBD2. From germline, CDR1 is DFQATT and CDR2 SNEGSKA (reference sequence). Trimming cost V 0 bases and J 6 bases; bases outside gene matches: 2. The CDR3 extends over 15 amino acids. This chain's CDR3 is CSARDTSGRANEQFF. CDR3 sequence (DNA): TGCAGTGCTAGAGACACTAGCGGGAGGGCCAATGAGCAGTTCTTC.